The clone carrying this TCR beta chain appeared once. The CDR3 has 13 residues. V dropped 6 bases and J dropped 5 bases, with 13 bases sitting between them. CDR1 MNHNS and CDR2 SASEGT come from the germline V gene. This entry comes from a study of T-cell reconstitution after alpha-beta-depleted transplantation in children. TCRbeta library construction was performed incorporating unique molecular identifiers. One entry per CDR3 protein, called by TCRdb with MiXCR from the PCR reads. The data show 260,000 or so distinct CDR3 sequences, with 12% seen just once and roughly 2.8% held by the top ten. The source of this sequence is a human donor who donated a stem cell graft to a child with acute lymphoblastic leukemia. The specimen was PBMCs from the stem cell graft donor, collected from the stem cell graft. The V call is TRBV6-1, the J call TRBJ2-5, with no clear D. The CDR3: CASRGRVGETQYF. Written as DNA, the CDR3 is TGTGCCAGCAGAGGACGGGTGGGGGAGACCCAGTACTTC.